The source of this TCR beta chain is a study of blood T cell repertoires in COVID-19. Study-wide context: Sites across the United States, Italy and Spain contributed samples from acute and convalescent COVID-19. The cDNA or gDNA used as material had been derived from T cells, B-cell-depleted T cells, or PBMCs.

In the authors' workflow: The assay estimated nucleated cells by amplifying reference gene primers. Clones were read by immunoSEQ multiplex PCR, and TCRdb kept only the in-frame ones, dropping some. That table is the source of V, J and clone size, and D and trimming were worked out from the DNA. The repertoire includes about 210,000 clones, about four fifths of them detected once, and 6% to 8.5% sits in the top ten. CDR3 length: 15 amino acids. Germline CDR1 SGHNT, CDR2 YENEEA. V gave up 5 bases and J gave up 4 bases; unmatched junction bases: 5. The sequenced material came from peripheral blood. This sequence joins TRBV11-3 and TRBJ2-7; 13 bases map to TRBD2. The receptor was isolated from a woman in her 50s with active or convalescent COVID-19. CDR3 bases: TGTGCCAGCAGCCCTGGACTAGCGGGAGATTACGAGCAGTACTTC. It is translated as CASSPGLAGDYEQYF.